This T cell receptor (beta chain) was profiled in a study of technical replicates of blood from a few donors. With 1 base clipped from V and 8 bases from J, the junction kept 16 bases outside the gene matches. The CDR3 length is 19 residues. Germline CDR1 and CDR2: LGHNT and FRNRAP. TCRdb's copy holds only in-frame clones and misses some; the assay was immunoSEQ multiplex PCR. This sample carries 14,000 or so clones, over 80% of them seen once, and the ten largest clones take around an eighth. The source material was PBMCs. The rearrangement joins TRBV12-5 to TRBJ2-1, with TRBD2 matching 11 bases. The clonotype was recovered from a human donor in good health. This CDR3 is CASGLGPGASGRMGDEQFF. The CDR3 nucleotides are TGTGCTAGTGGTTTGGGCCCGGGGGCTAGCGGGAGGATGGGCGATGAGCAGTTCTTC.